This T cell receptor beta chain comes out of a study of blood T cell repertoires in COVID-19. Whole-study context: Collection of acute and convalescent COVID-19 samples took place in the United States, Italy and Spain. Nucleic acid was either cDNA or gDNA, and it came from T cells, B-cell-depleted T cells, or PBMCs.

Clones were sequenced by immunoSEQ multiplex PCR, and TCRdb holds only the in-frame ones, with some missing. The sample lists 200,000 to 300,000 clones; around nine tenths were seen once. Trimming left V 3 bases short and J 2 bases short, with 10 bases between. Germline CDR1 is DFQATT and CDR2 is SNEGSKA (reference sequence). This CDR3 comprises 13 residues. Source material: peripheral blood. The sequence was collected from an older woman who had recovered from COVID-19. This chain uses TRBV20-1 with TRBJ1-2; D call uncertain. The CDR3 DNA sequence: TGCAGTGCTAGTAATCCAGAAAACTATGGCTACACCTTC. Amino acids: CSASNPENYGYTF.